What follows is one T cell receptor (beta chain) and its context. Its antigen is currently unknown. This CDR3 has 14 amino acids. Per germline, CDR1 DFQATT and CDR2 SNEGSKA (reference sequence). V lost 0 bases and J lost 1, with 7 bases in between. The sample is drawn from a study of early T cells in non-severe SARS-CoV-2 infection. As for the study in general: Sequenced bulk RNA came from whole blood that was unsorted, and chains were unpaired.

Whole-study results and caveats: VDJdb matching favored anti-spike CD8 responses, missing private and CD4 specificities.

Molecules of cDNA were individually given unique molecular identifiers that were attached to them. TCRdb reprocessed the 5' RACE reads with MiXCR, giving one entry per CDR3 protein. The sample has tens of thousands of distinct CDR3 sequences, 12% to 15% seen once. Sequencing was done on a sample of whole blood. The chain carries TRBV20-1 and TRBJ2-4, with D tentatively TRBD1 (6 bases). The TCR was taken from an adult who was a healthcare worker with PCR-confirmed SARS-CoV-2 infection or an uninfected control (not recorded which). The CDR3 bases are TGCAGTGCTAGAGATCAGGGGGCCAAAAACATTCAGTACTTC. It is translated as CSARDQGAKNIQYF.